This TCR beta chain was profiled in a study of T cells in Graves' hyperthyroidism and ophthalmopathy. Researchers amplified the TCR beta CDR3 regions from RNA transcripts. HTBI primers were employed in a first-round RT-PCR of the TCR CDR3. Using its own MiXCR run on the multiplex PCR reads, TCRdb lists one record per CDR3 protein. This table holds about 380,000 distinct CDR3 sequences, approximately 17% found once. The sample holds a few counts of this clonotype. V lost 3 bases, J lost 4 bases, and 4 bases stayed unmatched. This CDR3 spans 15 amino acids. Looked up from germline, CDR1 is KGHSH and CDR2 is LQKENI.

V gene TRBV18 combines with J gene TRBJ2-1, with TRBD1 matching 9 bases. The sample consisted of blood. This clonotype was sampled from a young man with Graves' ophthalmopathy. CDR3 amino acids: CASSPSGQGYNEQFF. CDR3 nucleotides: TGTGCCAGCTCACCTTCGGGACAGGGTTACAATGAGCAGTTCTTC.